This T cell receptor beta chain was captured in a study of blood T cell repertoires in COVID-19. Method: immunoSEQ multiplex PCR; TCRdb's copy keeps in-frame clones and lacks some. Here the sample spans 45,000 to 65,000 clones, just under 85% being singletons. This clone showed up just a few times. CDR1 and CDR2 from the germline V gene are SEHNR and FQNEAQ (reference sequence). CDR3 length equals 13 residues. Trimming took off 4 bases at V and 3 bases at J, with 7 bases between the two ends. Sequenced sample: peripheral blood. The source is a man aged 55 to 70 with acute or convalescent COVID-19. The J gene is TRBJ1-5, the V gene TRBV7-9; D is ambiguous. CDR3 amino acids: CASSSSANQPQHF. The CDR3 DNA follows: TGTGCCAGCAGCTCCAGTGCCAATCAGCCCCAGCATTTT.